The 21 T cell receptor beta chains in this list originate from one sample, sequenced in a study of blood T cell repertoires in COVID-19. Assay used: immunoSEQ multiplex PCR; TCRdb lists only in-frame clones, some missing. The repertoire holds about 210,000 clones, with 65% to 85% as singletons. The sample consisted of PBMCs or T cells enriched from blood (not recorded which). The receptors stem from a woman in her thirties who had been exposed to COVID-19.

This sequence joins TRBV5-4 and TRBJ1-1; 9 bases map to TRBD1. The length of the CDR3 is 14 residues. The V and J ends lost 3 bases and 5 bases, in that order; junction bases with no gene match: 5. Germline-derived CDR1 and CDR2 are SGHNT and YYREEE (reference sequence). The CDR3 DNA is TGTGCCAGCAGCTCCACAGGGGGCGGGACTGAAGCTTTCTTT. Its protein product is CASSSTGGGTEAFF. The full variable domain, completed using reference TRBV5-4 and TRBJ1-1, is ETGVTQSPTHLIKTRGQQVTLRCSSQSGHNTVSWYQQALGQGPQFIFQYYREEENGRGNFPPRFSGLQFPNYSSELNVNALELDDSALYLCASSSTGGGTEAFFGQGTRLTVV.

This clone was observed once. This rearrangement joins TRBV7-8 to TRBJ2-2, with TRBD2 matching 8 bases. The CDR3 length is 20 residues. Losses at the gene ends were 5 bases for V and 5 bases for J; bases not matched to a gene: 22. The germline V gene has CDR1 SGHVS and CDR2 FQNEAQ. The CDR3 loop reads CASSPVLAGPHPFLTGELFF. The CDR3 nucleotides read TGTGCCAGCAGCCCTGTGTTAGCGGGGCCCCACCCTTTTCTTACCGGGGAGCTGTTTTTT. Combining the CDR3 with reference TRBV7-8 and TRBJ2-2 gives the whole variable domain GAGVSQSPRYKVAKRGQDVALRCDPISGHVSLFWYQQALGQGPEFLTYFQNEAQLDKSGLPSDRFFAERPEGSVSTLKIQRTQQEDSAVYLCASSPVLAGPHPFLTGELFFGEGSRLTVL.

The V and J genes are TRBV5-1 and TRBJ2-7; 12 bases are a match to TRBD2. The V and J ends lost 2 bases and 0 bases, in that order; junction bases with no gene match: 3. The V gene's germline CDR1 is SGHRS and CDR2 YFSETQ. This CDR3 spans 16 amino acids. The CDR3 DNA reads TGCGCCAGCAGCTTAGGACTAGCGGGGACCTCCTACGAGCAGTACTTC. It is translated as CASSLGLAGTSYEQYF.

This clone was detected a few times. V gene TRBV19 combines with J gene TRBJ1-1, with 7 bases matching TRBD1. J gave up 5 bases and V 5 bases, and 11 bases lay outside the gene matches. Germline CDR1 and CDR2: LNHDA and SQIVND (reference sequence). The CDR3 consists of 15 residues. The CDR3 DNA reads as TGTGCCAGTAGTGCCCGCAGGGACAGAAGAACTGAAGCTTTCTTT. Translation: CASSARRDRRTEAFF.

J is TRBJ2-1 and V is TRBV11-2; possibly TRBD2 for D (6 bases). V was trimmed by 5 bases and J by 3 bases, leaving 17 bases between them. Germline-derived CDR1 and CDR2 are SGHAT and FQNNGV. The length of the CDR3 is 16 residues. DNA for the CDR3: TGTGCCAGCAGCCCCATCGTTGCGGGGAACTACAATGAGCAGTTCTTC. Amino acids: CASSPIVAGNYNEQFF. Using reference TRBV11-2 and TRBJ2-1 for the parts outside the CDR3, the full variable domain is EAGVAQSPRYKIIEKRQSVAFWCNPISGHATLYWYQQILGQGPKLLIQFQNNGVVDDSQLPKDRFSAERLKGVDSTLKIQPAKLEDSAVYLCASSPIVAGNYNEQFFGPGTRLTVL.

DNA of the CDR3: TGTGCCAGTAGTATCTCGTTGAGCACTGAAGCTTTCTTT. Encoded protein: CASSISLSTEAFF. The chain combines TRBV19 with TRBJ1-1; no clear D gene. The V gene lost 3 bases and the J gene lost 4 bases, with 9 bases spanning the gap. This CDR3 is 13 amino acids long. Germline V CDR1 and CDR2: LNHDA, SQIVND (reference sequence).

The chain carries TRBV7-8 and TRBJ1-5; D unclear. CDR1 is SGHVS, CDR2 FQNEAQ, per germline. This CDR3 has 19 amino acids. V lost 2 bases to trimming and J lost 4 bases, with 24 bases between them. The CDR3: CASSLMGGGRRTQNQPQHF. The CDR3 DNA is TGTGCCAGCAGCTTAATGGGCGGCGGCAGGAGGACGCAGAATCAGCCCCAGCATTTT.

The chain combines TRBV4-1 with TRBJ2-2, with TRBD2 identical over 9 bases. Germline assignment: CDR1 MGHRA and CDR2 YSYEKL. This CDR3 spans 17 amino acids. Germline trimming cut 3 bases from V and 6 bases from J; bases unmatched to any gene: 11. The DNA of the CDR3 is TGCGCCAGCAGCCACCCCCGTGGCGGGGGGGTATCCGGGGAGCTGTTTTTT. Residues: CASSHPRGGGVSGELFF.

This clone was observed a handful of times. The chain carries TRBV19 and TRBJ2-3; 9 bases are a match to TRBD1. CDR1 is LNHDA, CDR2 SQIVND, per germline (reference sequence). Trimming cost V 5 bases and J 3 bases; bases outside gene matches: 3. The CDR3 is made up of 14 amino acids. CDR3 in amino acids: CASSPGQGTDTQYF. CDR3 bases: TGTGCCAGTAGTCCGGGACAGGGAACAGATACGCAGTATTTT.

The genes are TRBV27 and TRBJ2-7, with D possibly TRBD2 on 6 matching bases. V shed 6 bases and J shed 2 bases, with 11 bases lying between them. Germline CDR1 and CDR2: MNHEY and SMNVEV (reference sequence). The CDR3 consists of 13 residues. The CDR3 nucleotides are TGTGCCAGCAGATCCGGGGGTCCCTACGAGCAGTACTTC. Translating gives CASRSGGPYEQYF.

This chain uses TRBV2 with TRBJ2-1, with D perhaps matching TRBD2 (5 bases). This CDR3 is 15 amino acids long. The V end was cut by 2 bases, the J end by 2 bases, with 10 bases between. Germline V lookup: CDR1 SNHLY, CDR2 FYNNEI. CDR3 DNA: TGTGCCAGCAGTGAAAATATCGGGGCCTACAATGAGCAGTTCTTC. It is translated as CASSENIGAYNEQFF.

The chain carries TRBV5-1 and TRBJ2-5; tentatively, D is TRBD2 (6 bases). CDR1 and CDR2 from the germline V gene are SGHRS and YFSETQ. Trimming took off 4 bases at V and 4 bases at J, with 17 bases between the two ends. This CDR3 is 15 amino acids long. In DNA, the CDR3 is TGCGCCAGCAGCGACGGGACTGCGGGTAGAGAGACCCAGTACTTC. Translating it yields CASSDGTAGRETQYF.

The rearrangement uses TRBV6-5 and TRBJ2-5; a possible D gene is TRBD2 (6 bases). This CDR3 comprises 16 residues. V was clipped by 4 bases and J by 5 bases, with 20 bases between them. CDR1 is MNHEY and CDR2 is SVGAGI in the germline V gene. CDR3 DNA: TGTGCCAGCAGTTTAAGTCTCGGCGGGGATGTTGAGACCCAGTACTTC. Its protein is CASSLSLGGDVETQYF.

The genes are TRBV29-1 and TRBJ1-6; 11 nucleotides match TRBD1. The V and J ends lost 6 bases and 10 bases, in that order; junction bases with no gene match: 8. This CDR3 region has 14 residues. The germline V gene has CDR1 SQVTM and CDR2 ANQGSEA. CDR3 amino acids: CSVADRGRNSPLHF. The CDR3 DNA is TGCAGCGTCGCGGACAGGGGGCGGAACTCACCCCTCCACTTT.

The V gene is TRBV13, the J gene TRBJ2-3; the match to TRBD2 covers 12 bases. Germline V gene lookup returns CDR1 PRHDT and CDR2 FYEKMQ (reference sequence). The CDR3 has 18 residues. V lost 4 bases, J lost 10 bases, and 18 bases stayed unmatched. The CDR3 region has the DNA TGTGCCAGCAGCTCCCCTAGCGGACTAGCGGGGCCGGGAGGGTCGCAGTATTTT. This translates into CASSSPSGLAGPGGSQYF.

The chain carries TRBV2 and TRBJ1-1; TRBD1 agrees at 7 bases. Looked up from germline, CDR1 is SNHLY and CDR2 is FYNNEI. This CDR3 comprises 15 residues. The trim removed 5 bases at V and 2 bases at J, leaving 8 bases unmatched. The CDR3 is CASSRQGSLNTEAFF. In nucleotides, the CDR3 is TGTGCCAGCAGTCGACAGGGATCTCTTAACACTGAAGCTTTCTTT.

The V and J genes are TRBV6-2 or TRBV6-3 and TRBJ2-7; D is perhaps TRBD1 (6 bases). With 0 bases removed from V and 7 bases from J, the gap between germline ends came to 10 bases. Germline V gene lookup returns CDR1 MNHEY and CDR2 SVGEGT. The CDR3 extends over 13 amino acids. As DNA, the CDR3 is TGTGCCAGCAGTTACTCGAGTCAGGGGGAGCAGTACTTC. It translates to CASSYSSQGEQYF.

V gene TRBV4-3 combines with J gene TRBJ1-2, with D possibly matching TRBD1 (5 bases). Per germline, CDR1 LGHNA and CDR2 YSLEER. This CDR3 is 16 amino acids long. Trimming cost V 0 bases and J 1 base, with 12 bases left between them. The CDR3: CASSQDPGNLNYGYTF. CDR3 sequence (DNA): TGCGCCAGCAGCCAAGATCCAGGGAACCTTAACTATGGCTACACCTTC.

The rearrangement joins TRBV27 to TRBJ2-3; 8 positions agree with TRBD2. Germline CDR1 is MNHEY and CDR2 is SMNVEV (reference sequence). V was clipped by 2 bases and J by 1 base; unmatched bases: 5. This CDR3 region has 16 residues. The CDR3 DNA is TGTGCCAGCAGTTTACTGGGTAGCGGGGGCACAGATACGCAGTATTTT. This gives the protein CASSLLGSGGTDTQYF.

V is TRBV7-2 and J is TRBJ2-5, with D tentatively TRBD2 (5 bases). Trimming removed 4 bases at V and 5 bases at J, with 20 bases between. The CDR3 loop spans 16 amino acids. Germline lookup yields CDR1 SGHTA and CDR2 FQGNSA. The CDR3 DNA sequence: TGTGCCAGCAGCTCACCCGGCAGTATTCGGAGGGAGACCCAGTACTTC. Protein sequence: CASSSPGSIRRETQYF.

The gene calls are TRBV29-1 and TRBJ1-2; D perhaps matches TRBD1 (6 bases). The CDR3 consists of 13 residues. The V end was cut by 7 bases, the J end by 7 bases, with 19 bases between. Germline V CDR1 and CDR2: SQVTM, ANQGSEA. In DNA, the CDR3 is TGCAGCGGAATAACAACAGGGATGGGTGGCTACACCTTC. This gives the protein CSGITTGMGGYTF.